The rows below give T cell receptor beta chains drawn from one sample of a study of HIV-infected children after antiretroviral therapy interruption. TCRdb re-derived calls from the 3' RACE reads in MiXCR, one entry per CDR3 protein. The data hold over 15,000 distinct CDR3 sequences, with around 3.2% observed a single time. The material was CD45RA+ CD4+ T cells from PBMCs, obtained from a donor given antiretroviral therapy, either interrupted or continuous. Source of these receptors: a child aged 2 to 17 with HIV. CDR3s include the opening cysteine and the closing phenylalanine or tryptophan. A D gene is named only where the DNA matches it firmly. Size tells how often a clone was seen (once, few, many) or the class of an expanded clone, and some rows leave it out.

many	TRBJ2-5	TRBV20-1	NA	TGCAGTGCTAGAGACTTCTTAGGAGAGACCCAGTACTTC	CSARDFLGETQYF
many	TRBJ1-2	TRBV7-9	TRBD1	TGTGCCAGCAGCCCCGGAGGGGGCCATGGCTACACCTTC	CASSPGGGHGYTF
many	TRBJ2-1	TRBV20-1	TRBD1	TGCAGTGCCGGGGACAGGGCATCCAATGAGCAGTTCTTC	CSAGDRASNEQFF
many	TRBJ2-6	TRBV21-1	NA	TGTGCCAGCAGTCCAGACAGGGCTGGGGCCAACGTCCTGACTTTC	CASSPDRAGANVLTF
many	TRBJ2-1	TRBV29-1	TRBD2	TGCAGCGTTGCTGAGGGCGGGGGATGGAATGAGCAGTTCTTC	CSVAEGGGWNEQFF
many	TRBJ2-1	TRBV5-1	NA	TGCGCCAGCAGCTTGGGAGGGGTCAGCTACAATGAGCAGTTCTTC	CASSLGGVSYNEQFF
many	TRBJ2-5	TRBV27	TRBD2	TGTGCCAGCAGTCCGGGGGGGCGGCAAGAGACCCAGTACTTC	CASSPGGRQETQYF
many	TRBJ1-1	TRBV12-5	TRBD1	TGTGCTAGTGGTTTAGGGACAGGGTGGGACCGGATCAACACTGAAGCTTTCTTT	CASGLGTGWDRINTEAFF
many	TRBJ2-1	TRBV27	TRBD1	TGTGCCAGCAGACTGGGGACAGGGTCCTACAATGAGCAGTTCTTC	CASRLGTGSYNEQFF
many	TRBJ2-1	TRBV5-1	TRBD2	TGCGCCAGCAGCTGGGATAGCGGGGGGGCAGTGGAGCAGTTCTTC	CASSWDSGGAVEQFF
many	TRBJ2-7	TRBV27	TRBD1	TGTGCCAGCAGTTCCCCAGACAGGGGGAAAGGCTACGAGCAGTACTTC	CASSSPDRGKGYEQYF
many	TRBJ1-6	TRBV4-1	NA	TGCGCCAGCAGCCAATCTAGGGCCATCTCCTATAATTCACCCCTCCACTTT	CASSQSRAISYNSPLHF
many	TRBJ2-5	TRBV12-3/TRBV12-4	NA	TGTGCCAGCACCCTGACACGCCACGGGGAGACCCAGTACTTC	CASTLTRHGETQYF
medium-sized	TRBJ2-7	TRBV20-1	NA	TGCAGTGCTAGAGGGCAGGCCACCGAGCAGTACTTC	CSARGQATEQYF
medium-sized	TRBJ1-2	TRBV5-1	NA	TGCGCCAGCAGCTTGGACGGACCGTCCTATGGCTACACCTTC	CASSLDGPSYGYTF
many	TRBJ2-2	TRBV20-1	NA	TGCAGTGCTAGAGATCGGACAAGGAACACCGGGGAGCTGTTTTTT	CSARDRTRNTGELFF
hyperexpanded	TRBJ2-1	TRBV10-3	TRBD1	TGTGCCAGCGGGGGACAGGGATATGCTGAGCAGTTCTTC	CASGGQGYAEQFF
many	TRBJ1-5	TRBV30	TRBD1	TGTGCCTCTTCAGGGGGCGCGAATCAGCCCCAGCATTTT	CASSGGANQPQHF
many	TRBJ1-5	TRBV7-2	NA	TGTGCCAGCAGCCAACGACATAATCAGCCCCAGCATTTT	CASSQRHNQPQHF
NA	TRBJ1-4	TRBV3-1	NA	TGTGCCAGCAGCCAAGATCGGCCGGCAATCAATGAAAAACTGTTTTTT	CASSQDRPAINEKLFF
many	TRBJ2-1	TRBV7-2	TRBD2	TGTGCCACCGGCCCGGGGGGGGCAGGATTCAATGAGCAGTTCTTC	CATGPGGAGFNEQFF